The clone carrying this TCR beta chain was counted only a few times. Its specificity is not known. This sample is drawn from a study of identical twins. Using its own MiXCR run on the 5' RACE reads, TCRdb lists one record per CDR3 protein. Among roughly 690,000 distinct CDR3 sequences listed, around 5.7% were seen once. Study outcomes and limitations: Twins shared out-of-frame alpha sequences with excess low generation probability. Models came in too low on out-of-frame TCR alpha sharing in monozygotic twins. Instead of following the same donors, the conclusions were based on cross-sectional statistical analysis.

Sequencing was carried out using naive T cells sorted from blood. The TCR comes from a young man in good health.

The CDR3 sequence is CASSQGAVVNEQFF. In DNA, the CDR3 is TGTGCCAGCTCACAGGGAGCGGTCGTCAATGAGCAGTTCTTC. This rearrangement joins TRBV18 to TRBJ2-1; TRBD2 might be the D (5 bases). The germline V gene has CDR1 KGHSH and CDR2 LQKENI. Trimming took off 4 bases at V and 6 bases at J, with 13 bases between the two ends. CDR3 length equals 14 residues.